The 19 T cell receptor beta chains listed next were all sequenced from one sample in a study of post-analysis software for immune sequencing data. Findings and caveats of the study: Four or five TRBV segments, TRBV5-6, TRBV5-1 and TRBV20-1 among them, were found more frequent in patients than controls.

These receptors' antigens are unknown. Prepared TCR beta cDNA libraries contained unique molecular identifiers. TCRdb reprocessed the PCR reads via MiXCR and lists one record per CDR3 protein. The repertoire holds about 760,000 distinct CDR3 sequences, with about 27% as singletons. The sequencing input was blood. These receptor sequences come from a girl aged 10 to 17 with multiple sclerosis.

The rearrangement uses TRBV6-2 or TRBV6-3 and TRBJ2-7; D might be TRBD2 (5 bases). Germline CDR1 and CDR2: MNHEY and SVGEGT. The CDR3 contains 14 residues. The V gene lost 8 bases and the J gene lost 2 bases, with 16 bases spanning the gap. In DNA form, the CDR3 reads TGTGCCAGCCGAACTAGACCGGGCCCCTACGAGCAGTACTTC. Translating it yields CASRTRPGPYEQYF.

This clonotype was observed a handful of times. The chain uses TRBV5-1 and TRBJ2-2; no reliable D call. Germline lookup yields CDR1 SGHRS and CDR2 YFSETQ. The germline V and J ends were trimmed by 1 base and 5 bases, with 15 bases remaining between them. The CDR3 runs to 16 residues. The CDR3 here is CASSLRSAAVTGELFF. The CDR3 DNA follows: TGCGCCAGCAGCTTGCGTTCGGCGGCAGTAACCGGGGAGCTGTTTTTT.

This clonotype was counted a few times. The gene calls are TRBV14 and TRBJ2-3, with D uncertain. V lost 4 bases, J lost 1 base, and 18 bases lay in between. CDR3 length: 17 residues. Germline CDR1 reads SGHDN; CDR2 reads FVKESK. The CDR3 is CASSRRLNNMGTDTQYF. The CDR3 DNA reads as TGTGCCAGCAGCCGTAGACTGAACAATATGGGCACAGATACGCAGTATTTT. The whole variable domain, filled in from reference TRBV14 and TRBJ2-3, reads EAGVTQFPSHSVIEKGQTVTLRCDPISGHDNLYWYRRVMGKEIKFLLHFVKESKQDESGMPNNRFLAERTGGTYSTLKVQPAELEDSGVYFCASSRRLNNMGTDTQYFGPGTRLTVL.

This clonotype showed up just a few times. The J gene is TRBJ1-1, the V gene TRBV7-9; D is unclear. The CDR3 has 13 residues. The germline V gene encodes CDR1 SEHNR and CDR2 FQNEAQ (reference sequence). V gave up 1 base and J gave up 4 bases, with 7 bases separating them. As DNA, the CDR3 is TGTGCCAGCAGCTTAGGAGCCCTCACTGAAGCTTTCTTT. Translating gives CASSLGALTEAFF.

This clonotype occurred a few times. CDR3 region: CASSQLGRAAKNIQYF. The CDR3 coding sequence is TGTGCCAGCAGCCAACTAGGCCGGGCCGCCAAAAACATTCAGTACTTC. The chain carries TRBV3-1 and TRBJ2-4; D is uncertain. V lost 2 bases and J 1 base, leaving 12 bases between the germline ends. The CDR3 totals 16 residues. Germline lookup yields CDR1 LGHDT and CDR2 YNNKEL (reference sequence).

The chain links TRBV29-1 to TRBJ2-7, with D maybe TRBD2 (6 bases). The CDR3 runs 13 residues. The V end lost 4 bases, the J end lost 2 bases, and 12 bases lay between the germline ends. Germline loops: CDR1 SQVTM, CDR2 ANQGSEA. The CDR3 DNA reads as TGCAGCGTTGGGGGAGGTCGACCCTACGAGCAGTACTTC. It codes for CSVGGGRPYEQYF.

CDR3 DNA: TGCGCCAGCAGCCAAGCAGGAGACAGGGGGGATACGCAGTATTTT. As protein: CASSQAGDRGDTQYF. The chain uses TRBV4-3 and TRBJ2-3; 9 bases align to TRBD1. CDR3 length: 15 amino acids. Germline V gene data show CDR1 as LGHNA and CDR2 as YSLEER. V was pared by 1 base and J by 6 bases, with 5 bases of the junction left unmatched.

J is TRBJ2-4 and V is TRBV20-1; tentatively, D is TRBD2 (6 bases). The CDR3 spans 15 residues. Germline-derived CDR1 and CDR2 are DFQATT and SNEGSKA (reference sequence). The V gene lost 7 bases and the J gene lost 0 bases, with 16 bases spanning the gap. The CDR3 coding sequence is TGCAGTGTGAGTAGCGGCGTACTAGCCAAAAACATTCAGTACTTC. Its protein is CSVSSGVLAKNIQYF.

Ten or more counts support this clonotype. The chain couples TRBV6-2 or TRBV6-3 to TRBJ2-1, with D unresolved. CDR3 length equals 12 residues. The V and J ends lost 5 bases and 5 bases respectively, with 7 bases between them. CDR1 MNHEY and CDR2 SVGEGT come from the germline V gene. CDR3 sequence: CASSPRDNEQFF. In DNA form, the CDR3 reads TGTGCCAGCAGTCCCCGGGACAATGAGCAGTTCTTC.

The chain combines TRBV7-2 with TRBJ2-5; D may be TRBD1 or TRBD2 (5 bases each). V dropped 2 bases and J dropped 1 base, with 14 bases sitting between them. The CDR3 runs 16 residues. The germline gives CDR1 SGHTA, CDR2 FQGNSA. The CDR3 nucleotides are TGTGCCAGCAGCTTAAATTCCTGGGACCTCCAAGAGACCCAGTACTTC. This encodes CASSLNSWDLQETQYF. The complete variable domain, with remaining parts taken from reference TRBV7-2 and TRBJ2-5, reads GAGVSQSPSNKVTEKGKDVELRCDPISGHTALYWYRQSLGQGLEFLIYFQGNSAPDKSGLPSDRFSAERTGGSVSTLTIQRTQQEDSAVYLCASSLNSWDLQETQYFGPGTRLLVL.

This clonotype came up a few times. One end of the junction is discordant with germline, which a read error may explain. The V call is TRBV7-2, the J call TRBJ1-1, with a possible D match to TRBD1 (5 bases). The CDR3 length is 15 residues. Germline V CDR1 and CDR2: SGHTA, FQGNSA. CDR3 residues: CASSLALGHGTEAFF. The DNA for the CDR3 is TGTGCCAGCAGTTTAGCGCTGGGGCACGGCACTGAAGCTTTCTTT. Combining the CDR3 with reference TRBV7-2 and TRBJ1-1 gives the whole variable domain GAGVSQSPSNKVTEKGKDVELRCDPISGHTALYWYRQSLGQGLEFLIYFQGNSAPDKSGLPSDRFSAERTGGSVSTLTIQRTQQEDSAVYLCASSLALGHGTEAFFGQGTRLTVV.

This clonotype turned up a few times. This sequence joins TRBV6-5 and TRBJ1-1; no clear D. The CDR3 length is 15 residues. Per the germline V gene, CDR1 is MNHEY and CDR2 is SVGAGI. Trimming took 0 bases from V and 0 from J, leaving 8 bases between them. The CDR3 region is CASSYSRTVNTEAFF. The CDR3 DNA is TGTGCCAGCAGTTACTCCCGGACGGTGAACACTGAAGCTTTCTTT.

This clonotype has just a few counts. The genes are TRBV5-1 and TRBJ2-3; 11 bases are shared with TRBD2. V trimming: 0 bases; J trimming: 4 bases; junction bases outside the gene matches: 1. The germline gives CDR1 SGHRS, CDR2 YFSETQ. This CDR3 has 15 residues. Here the CDR3 reads CASSLASGGSDTQYF. The CDR3 DNA reads as TGCGCCAGCAGCTTGGCTAGCGGGGGGTCAGATACGCAGTATTTT.

This chain's CDR3 is CASSPRGPTEHTQYF. CDR3 DNA sequence: TGTGCCAGCAGCCCCAGGGGACCCACCGAGCATACGCAGTATTTT. This chain joins TRBV7-9 and TRBJ2-3, with D maybe TRBD1 (6 bases). V lost 5 bases and J 7 bases, leaving 19 bases between the germline ends. CDR1 and CDR2 (germline): SEHNR, FQNEAQ (reference sequence). The CDR3 is made up of 15 amino acids. Drawing the rest from reference TRBV7-9 and TRBJ2-3, the complete variable domain is DTGVSQNPRHKITKRGQNVTFRCDPISEHNRLYWYRQTLGQGPEFLTYFQNEAQLEKSRLLSDRFSAERPKGSFSTLEIQRTEQGDSAMYLCASSPRGPTEHTQYFGPGTRLTVL.

J is TRBJ1-2 and V is TRBV9; D remains unclear. The CDR3 is made up of 13 amino acids. Germline assignment: CDR1 SGDLS and CDR2 YYNGEE. Trimming pared 0 bases from V and 13 bases from J, leaving 16 bases between. CDR3 in DNA: TGTGCCAGCAGCGTAGGCCCCATCGGCGGCCGCACCTTC. This translates into CASSVGPIGGRTF.

The J gene is TRBJ1-2, the V gene TRBV24-1; D is perhaps TRBD1 (5 bases). This CDR3 contains 14 residues. CDR1 and CDR2 from the germline V gene are KGHDR and SFDVKD. V lost 1 base and J lost 8, with 13 bases in between. The CDR3 DNA follows: TGTGCCACCAGTGATTTCCCAGGCAGGGACGGCTACACCTTC. It yields the protein CATSDFPGRDGYTF.

The CDR3: CATKTGLGNTIYF. Here the CDR3 DNA reads TGTGCCACCAAGACAGGGTTGGGAAACACCATATATTTT. The rearrangement uses TRBV6-6 and TRBJ1-3, with TRBD1 matching over 7 bases. There are 13 residues in the CDR3. The J segment lost 4 bases and the V segment lost 10 bases, leaving 7 bases of the junction unmatched. Germline loops: CDR1 MNHNY, CDR2 SVGAGI (reference sequence).

In its sample, this clonotype was seen a few times. V usage is TRBV7-9 and J usage is TRBJ2-5; the match to TRBD1 covers 8 bases. The CDR3 runs to 16 residues. J lost 1 base, V lost 5 bases, and 9 bases had no gene match. Germline V gene lookup returns CDR1 SEHNR and CDR2 FQNEAQ (reference sequence). The CDR3 protein is CASSLLEDRAQETQYF. The CDR3 DNA follows: TGTGCCAGCAGCCTCCTGGAGGACAGGGCCCAAGAGACCCAGTACTTC.

This clonotype was picked up many times. The V gene is TRBV10-3, the J gene TRBJ2-3; no definite D call. Germline-derived CDR1 and CDR2 are ENHRY and SYGVKD. The CDR3 has 12 amino acids. The V gene lost 5 bases and the J gene lost 5 bases, with 8 bases spanning the gap. In DNA, the CDR3 is TGTGCCATCAGTTCTGAGCGAGATACGCAGTATTTT. Residues: CAISSERDTQYF.